This TCR beta chain was sequenced for a study of T cells after posttransplantation cyclophosphamide. The germline V gene has CDR1 MDHEN and CDR2 SYDVKM. V dropped 3 bases and J dropped 2 bases, with 20 bases sitting between them. The CDR3 is 17 residues long. The data were produced by immunoSEQ multiplex PCR, yet TCRdb's version contains in-frame clones alone and is incomplete. The repertoire holds roughly 23,000 clones, with approximately 87% as singletons. This clone was detected only once. Cyclophosphamide on days +3 and +4 followed busulfan-fludarabine conditioning and a marrow graft. The chain carries TRBV28 and TRBJ2-7; D might be TRBD2 (5 bases). The sample was PBMCs, taken after allogeneic stem cell transplant with posttransplant cyclophosphamide. The receptor comes from a female patient between 30 and 45 years old who received an allogeneic stem cell transplant from an unrelated donor, was CMV-positive, and had no GVHD. Among the T cells, some may be from the graft donor. CDR3 in amino acids: CASSFPRAPGTTYEQYF. CDR3 sequence (DNA): TGTGCCAGCAGTTTCCCCCGTGCCCCGGGAACCACCTACGAGCAGTACTTC.